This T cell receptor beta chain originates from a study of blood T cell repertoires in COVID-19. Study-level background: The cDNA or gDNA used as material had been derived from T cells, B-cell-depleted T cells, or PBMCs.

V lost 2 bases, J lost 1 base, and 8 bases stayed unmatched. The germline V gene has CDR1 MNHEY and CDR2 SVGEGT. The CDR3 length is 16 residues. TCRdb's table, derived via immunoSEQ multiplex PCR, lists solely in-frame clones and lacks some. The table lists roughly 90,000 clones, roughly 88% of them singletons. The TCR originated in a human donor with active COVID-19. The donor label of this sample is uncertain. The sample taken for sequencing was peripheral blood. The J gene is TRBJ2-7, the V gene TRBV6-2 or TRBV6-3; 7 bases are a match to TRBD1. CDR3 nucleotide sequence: TGTGCCAGCAGTTACGCCGGGACAGCCATTTCCTACGAGCAGTACTTC. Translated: CASSYAGTAISYEQYF.